The source of this T cell receptor (beta chain) is a study of beta chain features in type 1 diabetes (dated by TCRdb to 2016 to 2019). At the level of the whole study: No differences in mean age, gender distribution, total cell number or subset yield were found between patients and healthy donors. Across all samples, some 100,000,000 sorted cells were examined, and cell number per subset correlated strongly with RNA yield. The study compared TCRB repertoires of sorted circulating CD4+ T cell subsets between recently diagnosed type 1 diabetes patients and matched healthy donors. Regulatory and stem cell-like memory subsets were isolated from only 8 patients and roughly eight healthy donors, whereas naive and central memory subsets came from all 30 or so donors.

What the research found in general, with its limitations: Naive, central memory and regulatory TCRB repertoires appeared to be more alike among patients than among healthy donors. PCR may preferentially amplify shorter templates, but because patient and control samples were amplified and corrected together, any resulting skew would affect both groups equally. Sequencing cDNA rather than genomic DNA could over-represent highly expressing activated cells, although activation and CD3 levels did not differ between groups. At VDJ recombination sites, type 1 diabetes patients had fewer insertions and more deleted nucleotides, which implies abnormalities in thymic rearrangement. Only small numbers of individuals were included in the HLA sub-analyses, which left unresolved whether HLA type had any influence on TCRB rearrangement. Type 1 diabetes patients showed a moderate but significant shortening of TCRB CDR3 length in all four CD4+ subsets.

Each donor gave one peripheral blood draw, approximately 110 mL on average, collected into heparinised tubes. Naive, central memory, regulatory and stem cell-like memory CD4+ T cells were sorted on a BD FACSAria II using a panel including CD45RO, CCR7, CD25, CD127, CD95 and CD27. All sorted populations exceeded 95% purity. PBMCs were isolated right away by Lymphoprep density gradient centrifugation and were stained directly, without culture. Samples were stained and sorted in pairs, with one healthy donor and one patient per experiment, so that batch effects were minimized. In the germline V gene, CDR1 corresponds to SQVTM and CDR2 to ANQGSEA. For this chain, trimming is 4 bases at the V end and 4 bases at the J end, and the number of junction bases without a gene match is 1. The cysteine opens and the phenylalanine closes a CDR3 of 13 amino acids. The entry retains the CDR3 DNA only, 39 bases that are in frame from base 1.

The High Capacity cDNA Reverse Transcription Kit was used to reverse transcribe all of the isolated RNA, meaning that expressed TCRB transcripts were what got sequenced. Naive, central memory and regulatory T cell samples underwent deep immunoSEQ sequencing, averaging about 3.57 million total reads per sample. Sorted cells were lysed in RLT buffer, and RNA was extracted using DNase-treated RNeasy Micro or Mini kits according to cell number. Each cell subset was processed separately to prevent cross-contamination, with patient and healthy donor samples processed together. The immunoSEQ multiplex PCR was used to amplify TCRB sequences from cDNA, generating 87-bp fragments that spanned the CDR3 region. Amplicons were sequenced on the Illumina HiSeq platform. Turning to the authors' computational methods: Synthetic template baselines were used to correct PCR bias computationally, reads within Hamming distance 2 were collapsed, and singletons that could not be merged were discarded. Reads were aligned to IMGT to assign V, D and J genes, CDR3 length, and insertions or deletions at six rearrangement sites. Within each subset, clonotype counts were normalized to sorted cell number, and only after that were true diversity and Gini coefficients computed with the tcR R package. The overlap coefficient, calculated on TCRB nucleotide sequences, was used to quantify repertoire sharing. As a proxy for the pre-selection repertoire, out-of-frame TCRB sequences from naive cells were analyzed. TCRdb took over this immuneACCESS table, retaining in-frame rearrangements with V and J assigned. Such tables are incomplete; in checked studies, under half of the missing clones stem from an unresolved V gene, and the remainder is unexplained. V and J calls and clone size are given by that table; D and trimming were obtained from the DNA. The sample table holds over 500,000 clones, of which around 15% were seen once. 0.09% to 0.095% of the sample is held by the ten biggest clonotypes.

Concerning this clone itself: The antigen this receptor binds is unknown. No base qualities exist here, and no much larger clone lies one base off it.

Sequences were obtained from naive CD4+ T cells from blood. In the paper's terms, the cell subset or site label means: true naive CD4+ T cells. The sequence came from a man aged 18 to 30 in good health. The rearrangement combines TRBV29-1 with TRBJ2-5; TRBD2 agrees with 12 junctional bases. The DNA reads TGCAGCGTTGGGACTAGCGGGGCAGAGACCCAGTACTTC. Its translation is CSVGTSGAETQYF. Where the CDR3 stops, the reference TRBV29-1 and TRBJ2-5 genes take over; the full variable domain is SAVISQKPSRDICQRGTSLTIQCQVDSQVTMMFWYRQQPGQSLTLIATANQGSEATYESGFVIDKFPISRPNLTFSTLTVSNMSPEDSSIYLCSVGTSGAETQYFGPGTRLLVL.